This TCR beta chain was captured by sequencing in a study of T cell changes during pregnancy in multiple sclerosis. Libraries were prepared by immunoSEQ multiplex PCR; TCRdb keeps only in-frame clonotypes and omits some of them. The sample yields fewer than 60,000 clones, roughly 93% seen once. This CDR3 comprises 16 residues. Germline values: CDR1 SGDLS, CDR2 YYNGEE. The junction had 6 bases not matched to a gene; V was cut back by 1 base and J by 2 bases. The V call is TRBV9, the J call TRBJ2-1, with TRBD1 matching 7 bases. The sequencing used peripheral blood, collected in the second trimester of pregnancy. This sequence was found in a female donor with multiple sclerosis, enrolled in a pregnancy study. The CDR3 region is CASSVLRQGPYNEQFF. For the CDR3, the DNA is TGTGCCAGCAGCGTACTCCGACAGGGACCCTACAATGAGCAGTTCTTC. The full variable domain, with the rest looked up from reference TRBV9 and TRBJ2-1, is DSGVTQTPKHLITATGQRVTLRCSPRSGDLSVYWYQQSLDQGLQFLIQYYNGEERAKGNILERFSAQQFPDLHSELNLSSLELGDSALYFCASSVLRQGPYNEQFFGPGTRLTVL.